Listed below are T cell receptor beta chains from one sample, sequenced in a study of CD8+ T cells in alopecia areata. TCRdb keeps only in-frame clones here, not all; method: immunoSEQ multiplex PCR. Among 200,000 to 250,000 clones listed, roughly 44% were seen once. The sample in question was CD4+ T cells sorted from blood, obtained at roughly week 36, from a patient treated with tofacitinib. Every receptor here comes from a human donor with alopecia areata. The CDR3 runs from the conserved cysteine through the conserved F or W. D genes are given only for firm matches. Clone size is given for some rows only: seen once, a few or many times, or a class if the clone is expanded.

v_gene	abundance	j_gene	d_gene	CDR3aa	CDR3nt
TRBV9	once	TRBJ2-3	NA	CASSEADTQYF	TGTGCCAGCAGCGAGGCAGATACGCAGTATTTT
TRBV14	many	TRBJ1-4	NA	CASSKGEKLFF	TGTGCCAGCAGCAAGGGAGAAAAACTGTTTTTT
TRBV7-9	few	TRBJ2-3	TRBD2	CASSKRLATSTDTQYF	TGTGCCAGCAGCAAAAGACTAGCGACTAGCACAGATACGCAGTATTTT
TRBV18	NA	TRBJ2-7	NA	CASSPGTAYYEQYF	TGTGCCAGCTCTCCCGGAACAGCCTACTACGAGCAGTACTTC
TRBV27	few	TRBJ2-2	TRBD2	CASSYRGLAGGLAGELFF	TGTGCCAGCAGTTACCGGGGACTAGCGGGAGGGCTTGCCGGGGAGCTGTTTTTT
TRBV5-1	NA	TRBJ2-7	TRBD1	CASSLEGQGYEQYF	TGCGCCAGCAGCTTAGAGGGACAGGGCTACGAGCAGTACTTC
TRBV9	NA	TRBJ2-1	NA	CASSTAGGTYNEQFF	TGTGCCAGCAGCACTGCCGGCGGCACATACAATGAGCAGTTCTTC
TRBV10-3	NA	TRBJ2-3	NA	CAIKPSGDTQYF	TGTGCCATCAAACCCTCGGGAGATACGCAGTATTTT
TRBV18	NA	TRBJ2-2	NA	CASSPPSGELFF	TGTGCCAGCTCACCCCCGTCCGGGGAGCTGTTTTTT
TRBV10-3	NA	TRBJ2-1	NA	CAISGSDRSIYNEQFF	TGTGCCATCAGTGGGTCGGACAGAAGCATTTACAATGAGCAGTTCTTC
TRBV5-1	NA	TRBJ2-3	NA	CASSLADTQYF	TGCGCCAGCAGCTTGGCGGATACGCAGTATTTT
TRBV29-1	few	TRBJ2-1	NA	CSVLETTYNEQFF	TGCAGCGTTCTAGAGACAACCTACAATGAGCAGTTCTTC
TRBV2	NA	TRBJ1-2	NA	CASSPDSYGYTF	TGTGCCAGCAGCCCCGACAGCTATGGCTACACCTTC
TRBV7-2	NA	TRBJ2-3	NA	CASSPSRGSVTDTQYF	TGTGCCAGCAGCCCATCCAGAGGGAGCGTCACAGATACGCAGTATTTT
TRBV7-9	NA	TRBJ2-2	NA	CASSFVHGELFF	TGTGCCAGCAGCTTTGTTCACGGGGAGCTGTTTTTT
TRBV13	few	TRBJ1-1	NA	CASSFPDRYGTEAFF	TGTGCCAGCAGCTTCCCCGACAGGTATGGGACTGAAGCTTTCTTT
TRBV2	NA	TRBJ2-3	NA	CARGRLAQSTDTQYF	TGTGCCAGGGGAAGGCTAGCGCAAAGCACAGATACGCAGTATTTT
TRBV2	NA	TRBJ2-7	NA	CASSFGTESYEQYF	TGTGCCAGCAGTTTTGGGACGGAATCCTACGAGCAGTACTTC
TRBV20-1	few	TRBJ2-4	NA	CSALKPPNSF	TGCAGTGCTCTAAAGCCGCCCAATTCGTTC
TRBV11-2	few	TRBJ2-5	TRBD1	CASSFGTGMETQYF	TGTGCCAGCAGCTTTGGGACAGGAATGGAGACCCAGTACTTC
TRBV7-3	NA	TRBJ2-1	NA	CASSPQEARRGSNEQFF	TGTGCCAGCAGCCCCCAGGAGGCGAGGAGGGGGAGCAATGAGCAGTTCTTC
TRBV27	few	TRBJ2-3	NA	CASSPDYGPDTQYF	TGTGCCAGCAGTCCGGACTATGGTCCAGATACGCAGTATTTT
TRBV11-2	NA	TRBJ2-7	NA	CASSFLTTGVYEQYF	TGTGCCAGCAGCTTCCTTACGACAGGCGTCTACGAGCAGTACTTC
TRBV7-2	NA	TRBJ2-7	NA	CASSLSGRGYEQYF	TGTGCCAGCAGCTTAAGCGGCAGGGGCTACGAGCAGTACTTC
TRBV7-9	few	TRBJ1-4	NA	CASSQAGNTVEKLFF	TGTGCCAGCAGCCAGGCAGGGAACACGGTTGAAAAACTGTTTTTT
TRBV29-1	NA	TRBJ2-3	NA	CSVVLGLSGDTQYF	TGCAGCGTGGTCCTAGGTCTCTCCGGAGATACGCAGTATTTT
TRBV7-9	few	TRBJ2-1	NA	CASSSSGAGDEQFF	TGTGCCAGCAGCTCCTCCGGGGCTGGCGATGAGCAGTTCTTC
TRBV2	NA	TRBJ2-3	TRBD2	CASSELAGSTDTQYF	TGTGCCAGCAGTGAATTAGCGGGATCCACAGATACGCAGTATTTT
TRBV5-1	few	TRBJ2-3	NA	CASSLVEVSDTQYF	TGCGCCAGCAGCCTCGTGGAGGTCTCAGATACGCAGTATTTT
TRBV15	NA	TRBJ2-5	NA	CATTLRGQETQYF	TGTGCCACCACCCTTAGAGGCCAAGAGACCCAGTACTTC
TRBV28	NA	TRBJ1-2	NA	CASRGSYYGYTF	TGTGCCAGCAGGGGCAGTTACTATGGCTACACCTTC
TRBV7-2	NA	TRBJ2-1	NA	CASSPRQIVSYNEQFF	TGTGCCAGCAGCCCCAGGCAAATCGTCTCCTACAATGAGCAGTTCTTC
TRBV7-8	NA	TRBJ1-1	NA	CASSLWTANTEAFF	TGTGCCAGCAGCCTATGGACAGCTAACACTGAAGCTTTCTTT
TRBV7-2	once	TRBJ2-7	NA	CASSQILPLRYEQYF	TGTGCCAGCAGCCAGATTTTACCTCTTAGATACGAGCAGTACTTC
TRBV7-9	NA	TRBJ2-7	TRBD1	CASSPWDSSYEQYF	TGTGCCAGCAGCCCGTGGGACAGCTCCTACGAGCAGTACTTC
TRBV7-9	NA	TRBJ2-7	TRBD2	CASSHLPSGGSYEQYF	TGTGCCAGCAGCCATCTGCCTAGCGGGGGGTCCTACGAGCAGTACTTC
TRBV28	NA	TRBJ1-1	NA	CASSSLVVEAFF	TGTGCCAGCAGTTCTCTAGTGGTTGAAGCTTTCTTT
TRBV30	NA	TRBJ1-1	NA	CAWRGGRVSEAFF	TGTGCCTGGAGAGGGGGGCGCGTTTCTGAAGCTTTCTTT
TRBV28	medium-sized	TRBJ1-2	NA	CASSLSPRQNYGYTF	TGTGCCAGCAGTTTAAGTCCTCGACAGAACTATGGCTACACCTTC
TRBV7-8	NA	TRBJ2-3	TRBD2	CASSLTSVYRTDTQYF	TGTGCCAGCAGCTTAACTAGCGTTTACCGCACAGATACGCAGTATTTT
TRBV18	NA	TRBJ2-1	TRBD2	CASSPELAGGLGEQFF	TGTGCCAGCTCACCCGAACTAGCGGGAGGGCTAGGTGAGCAGTTCTTC
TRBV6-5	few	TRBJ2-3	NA	CASRRPGASTDTQYF	TGTGCCAGCAGAAGACCAGGGGCCAGCACAGATACGCAGTATTTT